The 3 T cell receptor beta chains below were found in one sample sequenced in a study of blood T cell repertoires in COVID-19. The method was immunoSEQ multiplex PCR; TCRdb's version includes in-frame clones alone and lacks a portion of them. The table has about 130,000 clones, roughly 80% seen once. The source material was PBMCs or T cells enriched from blood (not recorded which). These TCRs come from a man aged 25-45 years who had recovered from COVID-19.

The chain recombines TRBV11-2 with TRBJ1-1; no reliable D call. The germline V gene has CDR1 SGHAT and CDR2 FQNNGV. This CDR3 has 15 amino acids. Trimming shortened V by 1 base and J by 1 base, and 10 bases separated the two germline ends. CDR3 DNA: TGTGCCAGCAGCTTAGGTATTGGGAGGAACACTGAAGCTTTCTTT. Amino acids: CASSLGIGRNTEAFF.

A word on this clone: The sample holds other DNA sequences that translate to the same CDR3. This rearrangement joins TRBV7-9 to TRBJ1-1, with D perhaps TRBD1 (5 bases). CDR1 and CDR2 (germline): SEHNR, FQNEAQ (reference sequence). The V end was cut by 3 bases, the J end by 5 bases, with 10 bases between. The CDR3 covers 13 residues. CDR3 region: CASSFGGVTEAFF. CDR3 DNA sequence: TGTGCCAGCAGCTTTGGAGGGGTTACTGAAGCTTTCTTT.

The chain has TRBV6-5 and TRBJ1-3; possibly TRBD1 for D (5 bases). Germline CDR1 MNHEY, CDR2 SVGAGI. The CDR3 contains 13 residues. V gave up 10 bases and J gave up 3 bases, with 13 bases separating them. CDR3 in DNA: TGTGCCATCACGGGGGGACTTGGAAACACCATATATTTT. Its translation: CAITGGLGNTIYF.